Listed below are T cell receptor beta chains from one sample, sequenced in a study of blood T cell repertoires in COVID-19. Assay used: immunoSEQ multiplex PCR; TCRdb lists only in-frame clones, some missing. Of roughly 71,000 clones in the sample, roughly 80% were seen once. The sequenced material came from peripheral blood. These receptors were obtained from a woman older than 75 with acute or convalescent COVID-19. CDR3s include the opening cysteine and the closing phenylalanine or tryptophan. Each record gives: J gene, D gene, CDR3 length, clone size, V gene, CDR3 protein, CDR3 DNA. The D gene is left open where the match is weak. Clone size is given for some rows only: seen once, a few or many times, or a class if the clone is expanded.

TRBJ2-7 | NA | 12 | NA | TRBV30 | CALMTDNYEQYF | TGTGCCTTAATGACAGACAACTACGAGCAGTACTTC
TRBJ1-1 | TRBD1 | 15 | NA | TRBV3-1/TRBV3-2 | CASSTPTGGGTEAFF | TGTGCCAGCAGCACACCGACAGGGGGCGGCACTGAAGCTTTCTTT
TRBJ2-2 | TRBD2 | 15 | NA | TRBV7-2 | CASSFLAGNTGELFF | TGTGCCAGCAGCTTTCTAGCGGGGAACACCGGGGAGCTGTTTTTT
TRBJ1-5 | TRBD1 | 16 | NA | TRBV24-1 | CATSESGQGVNQPQHF | TGTGCCACCAGTGAATCGGGACAGGGAGTCAATCAGCCCCAGCATTTT
TRBJ1-3 | TRBD1 | 17 | NA | TRBV10-3 | CAISAGIGTGSGNTIYF | TGTGCCATCAGTGCAGGAATCGGGACAGGCTCTGGAAACACCATATATTTT
TRBJ2-7 | TRBD1 | 15 | NA | TRBV19 | CASSPRQGRTAEQYF | TGTGCCAGTAGTCCCCGACAGGGGAGGACAGCCGAGCAGTACTTC
TRBJ1-5 | TRBD1 | 15 | NA | TRBV4-1 | CASSPPGTGKKPQHF | TGCGCCAGCAGCCCGCCTGGGACAGGGAAGAAGCCCCAGCATTTT
TRBJ2-5 | TRBD2 | 15 | NA | TRBV24-1 | CATSDRGLASKTQYF | TGTGCCACCAGTGACCGTGGACTAGCGTCAAAGACCCAGTACTTC
TRBJ2-5 | NA | 11 | NA | TRBV30 | CAWSVLETQYF | TGTGCCTGGAGTGTACTTGAGACCCAGTACTTC
TRBJ2-5 | NA | 13 | NA | TRBV5-6 | CASSLSMQETQYF | TGTGCCAGCAGCTTATCTATGCAAGAGACCCAGTACTTC
TRBJ1-2 | TRBD1 | 14 | NA | TRBV7-9 | CASSYFRDRERYTF | TGTGCCAGCAGCTATTTCCGGGACAGGGAGCGCTACACCTTC
TRBJ2-3 | TRBD2 | 16 | few | TRBV9 | CASSVFERGGLGTQYF | TGTGCCAGCAGCGTTTTCGAGCGGGGGGGGCTAGGGACGCAGTATTTT
TRBJ2-5 | TRBD2 | 16 | NA | TRBV18 | CASSLLAEPSQGTQYF | TGTGCCAGCTCACTCCTAGCGGAGCCAAGTCAGGGGACCCAGTACTTC
TRBJ2-3 | NA | 18 | NA | TRBV5-1 | CASSLDYSGGSSTDTQYF | TGCGCCAGCAGCTTGGACTATAGCGGAGGATCTAGCACAGATACGCAGTATTTT
TRBJ1-2 | NA | 12 | NA | TRBV5-6 | CASSLSEGGYTF | TGTGCCAGCAGCTTGTCTGAGGGTGGCTACACCTTC